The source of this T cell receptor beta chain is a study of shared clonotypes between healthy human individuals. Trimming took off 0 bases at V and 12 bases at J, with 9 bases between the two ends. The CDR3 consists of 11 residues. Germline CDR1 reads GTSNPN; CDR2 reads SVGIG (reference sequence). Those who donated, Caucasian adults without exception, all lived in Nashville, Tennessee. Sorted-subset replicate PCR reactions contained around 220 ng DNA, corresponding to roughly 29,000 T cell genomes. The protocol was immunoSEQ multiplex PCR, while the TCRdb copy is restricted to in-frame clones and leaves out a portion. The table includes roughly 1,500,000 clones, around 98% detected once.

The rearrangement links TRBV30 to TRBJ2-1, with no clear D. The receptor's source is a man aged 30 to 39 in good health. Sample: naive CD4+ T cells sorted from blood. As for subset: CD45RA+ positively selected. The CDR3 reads CAWSVGLWQFF. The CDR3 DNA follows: TGTGCCTGGAGTGTAGGTCTGTGGCAGTTCTTC.